This TCR beta chain was observed in a study of T-cell reconstitution after alpha-beta-depleted transplantation in children. Preparing the TCRbeta library involved the use of unique molecular identifiers. TCRdb reanalysed the PCR reads using MiXCR and keeps one entry per CDR3 protein. The table has a few hundred thousand distinct CDR3 sequences, about a tenth seen once. The germline CDR1 and CDR2 sequences are SEHNR and FQNEAQ (reference sequence). The CDR3 consists of 15 residues. Germline trimming cut 5 bases from V and 6 bases from J; bases unmatched to any gene: 12. This clonotype was seen a few times.

The source material was PBMCs from the stem cell graft donor, sampled from the stem cell graft. The chain recombines TRBV7-9 with TRBJ2-7; 8 bases are shared with TRBD1. The sequence was collected from a human donor who donated a stem cell graft to a child with acute lymphoblastic leukemia. CDR3 sequence (DNA): TGTGCCAGCAGCCCAAACCCGGACAGGGCATCCGAGCAGTACTTC. The encoded protein is CASSPNPDRASEQYF.